Following are 21 T cell receptor beta chains from one sample sequenced in a study of shared clonotypes between healthy human individuals. The repertoire was sequenced with immunoSEQ multiplex PCR; TCRdb's copy has only in-frame clones and lacks some. This repertoire shows 400,000 to 550,000 clones, 65% to 80% found once; its top ten account for over 9.5%. Sequenced: PBMCs. The receptor source for this set is a woman in her forties in good health. Some clones in this sample may be carry-over from other donors' samples.

The J gene is TRBJ2-7, the V gene TRBV7-9; the match to TRBD1 covers 7 bases. Losses at the gene ends were 6 bases for V and 3 bases for J; bases not matched to a gene: 8. CDR3 size: 14 residues. Germline CDR1 SEHNR, CDR2 FQNEAQ (reference sequence). The CDR3 spells CASSYKDRYYEQYF. The CDR3 DNA reads as TGTGCCAGCAGTTACAAGGACAGGTACTACGAGCAGTACTTC.

The rearrangement links TRBV2 to TRBJ1-2; the D is unclear. The germline gives CDR1 SNHLY, CDR2 FYNNEI. The CDR3 runs to 15 residues. V lost 3 bases, J lost 2 bases, and 13 bases lay in between. The CDR3 DNA reads TGTGCCAGCAGTGACATTCGAACTGCGAACTATGGCTACACCTTC. Translation gives CASSDIRTANYGYTF.

The chain links TRBV30 to TRBJ2-1; D unclear. Germline assignment: CDR1 GTSNPN and CDR2 SVGIG (reference sequence). Trimming stripped 2 bases from V and 9 bases from J, with 11 bases between. This CDR3 comprises 12 residues. This CDR3 is CAWSRKAGEQFF. DNA of the CDR3: TGTGCCTGGAGTCGGAAGGCTGGTGAGCAGTTCTTC.

This clone was seen only once. This sequence joins TRBV2 and TRBJ1-2; 11 bases are a match to TRBD1. The CDR3 contains 15 residues. Germline CDR1 and CDR2: SNHLY and FYNNEI. Trimming at V came to 1 base and at J to 8 bases, leaving 6 bases not matched to a gene. CDR3 DNA: TGTGCCAGCAGTGAAGTGTGGGACAGGGGGGAGGGCTACACCTTC. This translates into CASSEVWDRGEGYTF. Full variable domain (outside the CDR3, taken from reference TRBV2 and TRBJ1-2): EPEVTQTPSHQVTQMGQEVILRCVPISNHLYFYWYRQILGQKVEFLVSFYNNEISEKSEIFDDQFSVERPDGSNFTLKIRSTKLEDSAMYFCASSEVWDRGEGYTFGSGTRLTVV.

V gene TRBV11-3 combines with J gene TRBJ2-7; the D is unclear. The CDR3 is 14 amino acids. Between the trimmed V and J ends, which lost 0 bases and 0 bases, there was a span of 6 bases. Germline V gene sequence: CDR1 SGHNT, CDR2 YENEEA. CDR3 nucleotide sequence: TGTGCCAGCAGCTTAGAGGGCTACTCCTACGAGCAGTACTTC. It codes for CASSLEGYSYEQYF.

The chain recombines TRBV7-9 with TRBJ2-7; maybe TRBD1 (6 bases). Germline-derived CDR1 and CDR2 are SEHNR and FQNEAQ (reference sequence). CDR3 length equals 13 residues. Deletions cut 5 bases from V and 5 bases from J, with 13 bases between. DNA for the CDR3: TGTGCCAGCAGCCAGACCACAGGGCACGAGCAGTACTTC. Translation: CASSQTTGHEQYF. The full variable domain, with the rest looked up from reference TRBV7-9 and TRBJ2-7, is DTGVSQNPRHKITKRGQNVTFRCDPISEHNRLYWYRQTLGQGPEFLTYFQNEAQLEKSRLLSDRFSAERPKGSFSTLEIQRTEQGDSAMYLCASSQTTGHEQYFGPGTRLTVT.

The genes are TRBV6-5 and TRBJ1-2, with a tentative D call TRBD1 (5 bases). This CDR3 contains 14 residues. Germline CDR1 is MNHEY and CDR2 is SVGAGI. V lost 2 bases and J 3 bases, leaving 10 bases between the germline ends. CDR3 bases: TGTGCCAGCAGTTACAGGGGCCGGGACTATGGCTACACCTTC. Translation gives CASSYRGRDYGYTF.

A note on this clone: The junction does not match germline at one end; this may be a read error. The chain has TRBV2 and TRBJ2-7; 8 nucleotides agree with TRBD1. This CDR3 comprises 14 residues. CDR1 and CDR2 (germline): SNHLY, FYNNEI. The CDR3 spells CASRRGQVNYEQHF. In DNA, the CDR3 is TGTGCCAGCAGGAGGGGACAGGTTAACTACGAGCAGCACTTC. The complete variable domain, with remaining parts taken from reference TRBV2 and TRBJ2-7, reads EPEVTQTPSHQVTQMGQEVILRCVPISNHLYFYWYRQILGQKVEFLVSFYNNEISEKSEIFDDQFSVERPDGSNFTLKIRSTKLEDSAMYFCASRRGQVNYEQHFGPGTRLTVT.

The chain carries TRBV29-1 and TRBJ1-4; 9 bases fit TRBD1. CDR1 SQVTM and CDR2 ANQGSEA come from the germline V gene. The CDR3 consists of 13 residues. The trim removed 3 bases at V and 6 bases at J, leaving 2 bases unmatched. The CDR3 bases are TGCAGCGTTGAGACAGGGGGGGATGAAAAACTGTTTTTT. As protein: CSVETGGDEKLFF.

The chain couples TRBV6-1 to TRBJ2-5; 7 bases are a match to TRBD2. V lost 6 bases to trimming and J lost 5 bases; unmatched junction nucleotides: 6. There are 13 residues in the CDR3. Germline V gene sequence: CDR1 MNHNS, CDR2 SASEGT. CDR3 sequence reads: CASRLAGGETQYF. The DNA of the CDR3 is TGTGCCAGCAGGTTGGCCGGGGGGGAGACCCAGTACTTC.

The chain carries TRBV28 and TRBJ2-3, with D tentatively TRBD2 (5 bases). The germline gives CDR1 MDHEN, CDR2 SYDVKM. This CDR3 is built from 17 residues. Trimming shortened V by 3 bases and J by 2 bases, and 18 bases separated the two germline ends. The CDR3 nucleotides read TGTGCCAGCAGTTTTCGGGAAGGTATAGTTTTCACAGATACGCAGTATTTT. Translated, it gives CASSFREGIVFTDTQYF.

This clone occurred once. J is TRBJ1-1 and V is TRBV30; 7 bases match TRBD1. Germline V gene lookup returns CDR1 GTSNPN and CDR2 SVGIG (reference sequence). V dropped 6 bases and J dropped 4; count of bases not matched to a gene: 8. CDR3 length: 13 residues. CDR3 amino acids: CACSQGWGTEAFF. The DNA for the CDR3 is TGTGCCTGCTCACAGGGGTGGGGCACTGAAGCTTTCTTT.

V is TRBV18 and J is TRBJ1-3; D remains unclear. The germline CDR1 and CDR2 sequences are KGHSH and LQKENI. The CDR3 runs to 16 residues. V was shortened by 1 base and J by 0 bases, with 10 bases between the two germline ends. Written as DNA, the CDR3 is TGTGCCAGCTCACCACGGACGCCCGTCTCTGGAAACACCATATATTTT. This encodes CASSPRTPVSGNTIYF.

The sample holds one count of this clone. V usage is TRBV28 and J usage is TRBJ1-4; D ambiguous. The CDR3 has 15 residues. Germline lookup yields CDR1 MDHEN and CDR2 SYDVKM. V was shortened by 6 bases and J by 6 bases, with 17 bases between the two germline ends. CDR3 sequence reads: CASSHEGFGYEKLFF. CDR3 coding DNA: TGTGCCAGCAGCCACGAGGGTTTTGGTTATGAAAAACTGTTTTTT.

The rearrangement links TRBV28 to TRBJ1-1, with a possible D match to TRBD1 (6 bases). The germline CDR1 and CDR2 sequences are MDHEN and SYDVKM. V was shortened by 3 bases and J by 3 bases, with 11 bases between the two germline ends. The CDR3 consists of 14 residues. CDR3 nucleotide sequence: TGTGCCAGCAGTTTGAGGGGGACCTACACTGAAGCTTTCTTT. Its protein product is CASSLRGTYTEAFF.

V gene TRBV5-5 combines with J gene TRBJ2-6, with no clear D. V lost 0 bases to trimming and J lost 0 bases, with 4 bases between them. This CDR3 contains 15 residues. Germline values: CDR1 SGHKS, CDR2 YYEKEE (reference sequence). The CDR3 bases are TGTGCCAGCAGCTTGGGGGACTCTGGGGCCAACGTCCTGACTTTC. Translation gives CASSLGDSGANVLTF.

V usage is TRBV11-2 and J usage is TRBJ1-1; D is undetermined. V was trimmed by 4 bases and J by 1 base, leaving 10 bases between them. CDR3 length: 14 amino acids. Germline CDR1 is SGHAT and CDR2 is FQNNGV. CDR3 DNA sequence: TGTGCCAGCAGCTGGATTGGGCAGAACACTGAAGCTTTCTTT. Amino acids: CASSWIGQNTEAFF.

The V and J genes are TRBV5-4 and TRBJ2-5; 8 bases align to TRBD1. The germline V gene encodes CDR1 SGHNT and CDR2 YYREEE (reference sequence). V gave up 3 bases and J gave up 2 bases; unmatched junction bases: 3. The CDR3 has 14 amino acids. CDR3 protein: CASSSGQGQETQYF. The CDR3 nucleotides read TGTGCCAGCAGCTCCGGACAGGGACAAGAGACCCAGTACTTC.

This clone turned up a few times. Germline and junction disagree at one end, which may indicate a read error. The CDR3 loop is CASGYGLAGAAVF. DNA of the CDR3: TGTGCCAGCGGTTACGGACTAGCGGGAGCCGCCGTCTTC. This chain joins TRBV6-5 and TRBJ2-1; the match to TRBD2 covers 13 bases. The V gene's germline CDR1 is MNHEY and CDR2 SVGAGI. This CDR3 is built from 13 residues.

The rearrangement uses TRBV30 and TRBJ2-3; TRBD2 matches 10 bases. The CDR3 is 14 residues long. Germline CDR1 GTSNPN, CDR2 SVGIG (reference sequence). V trimming: 4 bases; J trimming: 4 bases; junction bases outside the gene matches: 5. Here the CDR3 reads CAWTSGRGPDTQYF. The CDR3 DNA is TGTGCCTGGACTAGCGGGAGAGGCCCAGATACGCAGTATTTT.

This clone occurred a few times. J is TRBJ2-2 and V is TRBV30, with a possible D match to TRBD2 (5 bases). Between the trimmed V and J ends, which lost 0 bases and 1 base, there was a span of 15 bases. CDR3 length equals 17 residues. Germline V CDR1 and CDR2: GTSNPN, SVGIG (reference sequence). The CDR3 bases are TGTGCCTGGAGTGTATTAGGAGGCAGCCGGAACACCGGGGAGCTGTTTTTT. This translates into CAWSVLGGSRNTGELFF.